This T cell receptor beta chain was recorded in a study of T-cell memory formation after mild COVID-19. Study-wide context: TCR clustering was largely donor specific.

Findings and limits, study-wide: A subset of responding clones appeared in pre-infection memory, suggesting cross-reactive memory joined. The main location of contracting CD4+ clones was CM and EM, and that of contracting CD8+ clones was EMRA.

Researchers used 5'RACE with constant-segment primers to make TCR alpha and TCR beta cDNA libraries that carry sample barcodes and UMIs. Via MiXCR, TCRdb re-called the 5' RACE reads, giving one row per CDR3 protein. The sample contains about 110,000 distinct CDR3 sequences, roughly 12% of which appear only once. This clonotype was observed a few times. Its target is not known. Sequences were obtained from PBMCs or a T cell subset sorted from them (not recorded which). The receptor comes from an adult woman who had mild COVID-19 (a few samples of this study predate the infection). Cell type and time point are not known.

DNA of the CDR3: TGTGCCAGCAGTATCCCGGGGGGGGATGGCTACACCTTC. Translating it yields CASSIPGGDGYTF. V gene TRBV12-3 or TRBV12-4 combines with J gene TRBJ1-2; TRBD1 might be the D (5 bases). V dropped 5 bases and J dropped 6 bases, with 13 bases sitting between them. The CDR3 totals 13 residues.